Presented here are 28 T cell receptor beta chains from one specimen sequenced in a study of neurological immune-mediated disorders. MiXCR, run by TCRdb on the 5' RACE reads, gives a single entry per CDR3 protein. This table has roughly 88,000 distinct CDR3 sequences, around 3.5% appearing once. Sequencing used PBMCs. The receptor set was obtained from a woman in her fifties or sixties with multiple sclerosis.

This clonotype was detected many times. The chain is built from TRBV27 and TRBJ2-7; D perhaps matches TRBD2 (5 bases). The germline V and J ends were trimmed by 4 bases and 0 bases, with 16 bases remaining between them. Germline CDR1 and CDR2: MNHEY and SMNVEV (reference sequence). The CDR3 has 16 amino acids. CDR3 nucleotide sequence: TGTGCCAGCAGTTCCGTCTCTAGCCCTCCCTCCTACGAGCAGTACTTC. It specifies CASSSVSSPPSYEQYF.

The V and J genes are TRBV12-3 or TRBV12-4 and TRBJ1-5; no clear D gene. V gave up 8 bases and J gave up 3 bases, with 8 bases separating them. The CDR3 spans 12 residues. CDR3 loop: CASEQDNQPQHF. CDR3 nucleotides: TGTGCCAGCGAGCAGGACAATCAGCCCCAGCATTTT.

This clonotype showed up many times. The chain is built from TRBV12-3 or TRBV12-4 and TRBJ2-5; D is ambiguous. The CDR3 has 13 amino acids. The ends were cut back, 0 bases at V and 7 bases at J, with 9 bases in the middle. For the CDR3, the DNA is TGTGCCAGCAGTTTAGCAGGTCCCCTGACCCAGTACTTC. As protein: CASSLAGPLTQYF.

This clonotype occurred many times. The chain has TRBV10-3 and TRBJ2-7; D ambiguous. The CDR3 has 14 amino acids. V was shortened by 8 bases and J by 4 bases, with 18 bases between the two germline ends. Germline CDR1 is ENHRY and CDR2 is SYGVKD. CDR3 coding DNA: TGTGCCATCTCCTTGGGCATCCAGGATTACGAGCAGTACTTC. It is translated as CAISLGIQDYEQYF.

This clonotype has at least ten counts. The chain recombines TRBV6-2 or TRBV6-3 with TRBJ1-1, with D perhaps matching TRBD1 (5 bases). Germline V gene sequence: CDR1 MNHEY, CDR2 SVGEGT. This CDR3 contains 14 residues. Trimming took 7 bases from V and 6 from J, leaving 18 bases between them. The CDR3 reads CASIPGGGVPEAFF. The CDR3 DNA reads TGTGCCAGCATCCCAGGAGGAGGGGTCCCTGAAGCTTTCTTT.

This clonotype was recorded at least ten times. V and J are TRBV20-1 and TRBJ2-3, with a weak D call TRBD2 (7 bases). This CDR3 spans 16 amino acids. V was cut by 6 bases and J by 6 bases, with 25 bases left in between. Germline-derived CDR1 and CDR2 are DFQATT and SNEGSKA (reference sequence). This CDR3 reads CSALIRAGQGSDTQYF. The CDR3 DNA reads TGCAGTGCCCTAATCCGAGCGGGACAAGGTTCGGATACGCAGTATTTT.

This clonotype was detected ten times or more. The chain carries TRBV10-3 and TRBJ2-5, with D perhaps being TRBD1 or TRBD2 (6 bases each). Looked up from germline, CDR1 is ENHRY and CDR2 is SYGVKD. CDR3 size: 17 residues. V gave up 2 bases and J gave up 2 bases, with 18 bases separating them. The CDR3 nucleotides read TGTGCCATCAGTGAGAGGGGGGATAGGACAGTACAAGAGACCCAGTACTTC. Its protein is CAISERGDRTVQETQYF.

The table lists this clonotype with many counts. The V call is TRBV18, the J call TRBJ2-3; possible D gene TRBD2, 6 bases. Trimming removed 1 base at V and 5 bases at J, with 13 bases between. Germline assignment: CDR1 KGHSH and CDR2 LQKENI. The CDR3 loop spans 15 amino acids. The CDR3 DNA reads TGTGCCAGCTCACCACGCGGGACTCGGGTAGATACGCAGTATTTT. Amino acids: CASSPRGTRVDTQYF.

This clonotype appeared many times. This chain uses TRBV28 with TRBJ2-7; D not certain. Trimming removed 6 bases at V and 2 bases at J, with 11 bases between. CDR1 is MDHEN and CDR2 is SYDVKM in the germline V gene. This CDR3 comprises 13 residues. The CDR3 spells CASSDLGPYEQYF. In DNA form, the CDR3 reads TGTGCCAGCAGCGACCTTGGCCCCTACGAGCAGTACTTC.

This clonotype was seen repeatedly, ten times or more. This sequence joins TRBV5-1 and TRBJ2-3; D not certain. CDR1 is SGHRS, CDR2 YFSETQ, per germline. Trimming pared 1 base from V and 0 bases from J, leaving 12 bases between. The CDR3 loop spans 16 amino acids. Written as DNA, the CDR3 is TGCGCCAGCAGCTTGTCCGGCGCAGCTAGCACAGATACGCAGTATTTT. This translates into CASSLSGAASTDTQYF.

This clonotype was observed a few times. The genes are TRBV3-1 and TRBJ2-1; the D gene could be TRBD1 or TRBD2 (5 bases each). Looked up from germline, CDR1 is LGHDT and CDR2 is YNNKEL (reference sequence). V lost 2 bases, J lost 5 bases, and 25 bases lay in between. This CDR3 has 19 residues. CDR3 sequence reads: CASSQSFPTGTQRNNEQFF. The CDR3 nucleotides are TGTGCCAGCAGCCAAAGTTTCCCGACCGGGACGCAGAGAAACAATGAGCAGTTCTTC.

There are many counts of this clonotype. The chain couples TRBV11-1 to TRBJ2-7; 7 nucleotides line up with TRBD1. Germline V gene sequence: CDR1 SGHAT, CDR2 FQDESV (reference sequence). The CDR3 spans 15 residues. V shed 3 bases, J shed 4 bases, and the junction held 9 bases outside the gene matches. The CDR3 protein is CASSFGTDYSYEQYF. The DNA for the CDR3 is TGTGCCAGCAGCTTCGGGACAGATTATTCGTACGAGCAGTACTTC. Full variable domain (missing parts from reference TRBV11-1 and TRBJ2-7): EAEVAQSPRYKITEKSQAVAFWCDPISGHATLYWYRQILGQGPELLVQFQDESVVDDSQLPKDRFSAERLKGVDSTLKIQPAELGDSAMYLCASSFGTDYSYEQYFGPGTRLTVT.

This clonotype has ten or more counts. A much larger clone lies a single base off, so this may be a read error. This CDR3 reads CASSSKGGDTQYF. The CDR3 nucleotides read TGCGCCAGCAGCTCGAAGGGAGGAGATACGCAGTATTTT. The rearrangement joins TRBV5-1 to TRBJ2-3; D may be TRBD2 (6 bases). Trimming removed 3 bases at V and 5 bases at J, with 10 bases between. This CDR3 is 13 amino acids long. Germline CDR1 and CDR2: SGHRS and YFSETQ.

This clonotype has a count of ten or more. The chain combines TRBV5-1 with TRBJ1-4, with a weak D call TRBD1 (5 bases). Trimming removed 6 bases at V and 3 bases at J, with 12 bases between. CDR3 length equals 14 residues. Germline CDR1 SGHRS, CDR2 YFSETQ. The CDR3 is CASTLGGPNEKLFF. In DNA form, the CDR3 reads TGCGCCAGCACCCTGGGGGGACCTAATGAAAAACTGTTTTTT.

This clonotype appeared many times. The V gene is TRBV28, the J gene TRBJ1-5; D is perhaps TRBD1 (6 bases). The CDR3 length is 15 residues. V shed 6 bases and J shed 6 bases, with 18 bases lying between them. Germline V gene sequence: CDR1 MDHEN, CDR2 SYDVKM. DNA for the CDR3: TGTGCCAGCAGGCCTCTAGGGGGATGGGTTCAGCCCCAGCATTTT. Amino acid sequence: CASRPLGGWVQPQHF. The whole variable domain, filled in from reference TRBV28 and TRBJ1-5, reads DVKVTQSSRYLVKRTGEKVFLECVQDMDHENMFWYRQDPGLGLRLIYFSYDVKMKEKGDIPEGYSVSREKKERFSLILESASTNQTSMYLCASRPLGGWVQPQHFGDGTRLSIL.

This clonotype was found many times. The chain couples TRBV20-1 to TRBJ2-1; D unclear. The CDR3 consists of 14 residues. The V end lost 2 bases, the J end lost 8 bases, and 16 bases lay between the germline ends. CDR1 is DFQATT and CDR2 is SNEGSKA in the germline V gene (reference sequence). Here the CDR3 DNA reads TGCAGTGCTAGATCCTACCGAGAATTGGATGAGCAGTTCTTC. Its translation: CSARSYRELDEQFF.

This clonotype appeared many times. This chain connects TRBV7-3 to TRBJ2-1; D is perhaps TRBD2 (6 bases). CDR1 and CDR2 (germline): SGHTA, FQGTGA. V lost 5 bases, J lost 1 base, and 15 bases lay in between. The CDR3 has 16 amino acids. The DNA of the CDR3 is TGTGCCAGCAGCCGCACAGCGGGTTCGTCCTACAATGAGCAGTTCTTC. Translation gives CASSRTAGSSYNEQFF. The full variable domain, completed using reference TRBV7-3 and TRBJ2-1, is GAGVSQTPSNKVTEKGKYVELRCDPISGHTALYWYRQSLGQGPEFLIYFQGTGAADDSGLPNDRFFAVRPEGSVSTLKIQRTERGDSAVYLCASSRTAGSSYNEQFFGPGTRLTVL.

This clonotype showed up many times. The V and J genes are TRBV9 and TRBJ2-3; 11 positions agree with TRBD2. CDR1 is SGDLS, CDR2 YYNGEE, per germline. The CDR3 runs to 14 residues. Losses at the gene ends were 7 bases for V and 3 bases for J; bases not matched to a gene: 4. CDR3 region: CASGIAGGTDTQYF. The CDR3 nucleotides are TGTGCCAGCGGTATAGCGGGGGGGACAGATACGCAGTATTTT.

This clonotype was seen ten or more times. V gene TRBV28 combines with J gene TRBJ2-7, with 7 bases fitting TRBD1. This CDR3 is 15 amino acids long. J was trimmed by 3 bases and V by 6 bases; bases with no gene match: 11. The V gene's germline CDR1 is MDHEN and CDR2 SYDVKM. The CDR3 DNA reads TGTGCCAGCAGACGACAGGGATCGGTAGGCTACGAGCAGTACTTC. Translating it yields CASRRQGSVGYEQYF.

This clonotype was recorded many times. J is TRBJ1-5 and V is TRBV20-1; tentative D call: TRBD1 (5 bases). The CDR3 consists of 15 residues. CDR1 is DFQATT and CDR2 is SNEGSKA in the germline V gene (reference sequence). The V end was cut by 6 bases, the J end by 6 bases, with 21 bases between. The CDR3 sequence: CSAPTGGSGRQPQHF. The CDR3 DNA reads TGCAGTGCCCCCACGGGGGGATCTGGGCGTCAGCCCCAGCATTTT.

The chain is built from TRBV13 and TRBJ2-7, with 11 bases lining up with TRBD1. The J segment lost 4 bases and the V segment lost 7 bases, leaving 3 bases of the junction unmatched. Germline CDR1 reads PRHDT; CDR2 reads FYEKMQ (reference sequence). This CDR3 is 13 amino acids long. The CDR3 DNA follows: TGTGCCAGCACGGGGACAGGGGGGTACGAGCAGTACTTC. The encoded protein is CASTGTGGYEQYF.

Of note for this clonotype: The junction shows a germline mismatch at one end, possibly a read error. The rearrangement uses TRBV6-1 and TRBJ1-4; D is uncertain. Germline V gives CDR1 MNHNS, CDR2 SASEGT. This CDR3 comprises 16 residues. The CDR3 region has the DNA TGTGTCAGCAGCCCGAAGTGGGAAACAACTAATGAAAAACTGTTTTTT. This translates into CVSSPKWETTNEKLFF.

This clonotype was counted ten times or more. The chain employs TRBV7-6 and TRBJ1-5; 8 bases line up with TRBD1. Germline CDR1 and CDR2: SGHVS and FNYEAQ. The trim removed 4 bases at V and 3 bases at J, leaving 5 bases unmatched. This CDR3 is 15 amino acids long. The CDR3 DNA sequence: TGTGCCAGCAGCTCGGGGACAGGAATCAATCAGCCCCAGCATTTT. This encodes CASSSGTGINQPQHF.

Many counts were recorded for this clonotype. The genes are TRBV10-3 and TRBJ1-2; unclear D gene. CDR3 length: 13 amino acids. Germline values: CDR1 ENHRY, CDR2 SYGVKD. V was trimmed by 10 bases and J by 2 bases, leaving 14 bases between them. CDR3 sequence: CATTLDRNYGYTF. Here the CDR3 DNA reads TGTGCCACCACACTGGACCGGAACTATGGCTACACCTTC.

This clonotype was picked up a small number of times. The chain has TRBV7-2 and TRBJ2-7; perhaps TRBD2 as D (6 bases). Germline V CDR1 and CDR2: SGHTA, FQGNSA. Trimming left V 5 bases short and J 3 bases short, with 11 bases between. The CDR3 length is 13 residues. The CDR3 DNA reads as TGTGCCAGCAGCCCGACTAGAAACTACGAGCAGTACTTC. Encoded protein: CASSPTRNYEQYF. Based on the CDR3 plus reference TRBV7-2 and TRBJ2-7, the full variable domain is GAGVSQSPSNKVTEKGKDVELRCDPISGHTALYWYRQSLGQGLEFLIYFQGNSAPDKSGLPSDRFSAERTGGSVSTLTIQRTQQEDSAVYLCASSPTRNYEQYFGPGTRLTVT.

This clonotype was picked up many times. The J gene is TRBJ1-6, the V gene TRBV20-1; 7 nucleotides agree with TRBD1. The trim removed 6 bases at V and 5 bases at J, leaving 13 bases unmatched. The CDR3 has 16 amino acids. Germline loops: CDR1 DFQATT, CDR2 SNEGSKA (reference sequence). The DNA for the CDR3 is TGCAGTGCCCTAGGGGACAGATCAGGGAATAATTCACCCCTCCACTTT. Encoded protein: CSALGDRSGNNSPLHF.

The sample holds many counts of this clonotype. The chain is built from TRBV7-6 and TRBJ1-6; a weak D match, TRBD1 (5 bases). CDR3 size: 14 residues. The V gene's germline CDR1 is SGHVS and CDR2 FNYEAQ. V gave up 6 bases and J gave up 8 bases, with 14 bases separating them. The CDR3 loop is CASRPSGLYSPLHF. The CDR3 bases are TGTGCCAGCAGACCTTCGGGGCTTTATTCACCCCTCCACTTT.

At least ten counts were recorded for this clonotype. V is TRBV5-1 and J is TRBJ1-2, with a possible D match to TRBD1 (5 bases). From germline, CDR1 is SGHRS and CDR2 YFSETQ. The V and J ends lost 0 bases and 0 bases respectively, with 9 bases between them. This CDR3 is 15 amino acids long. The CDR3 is CASSLAAGPNYGYTF. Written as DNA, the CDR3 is TGCGCCAGCAGCTTGGCGGCGGGACCTAACTATGGCTACACCTTC.